The source of this TCR beta chain is a study of blood T cell repertoires in COVID-19. The overall study: Sample material is recorded as cDNA or gDNA derived from T cells, B-cell-depleted T cells, or PBMCs.

CDR3 length: 13 amino acids. Trimming at V came to 8 bases and at J to 2 bases, leaving 4 bases not matched to a gene. Germline values: CDR1 LNHDA, CDR2 SQIVND (reference sequence). How the authors handled the data: For nucleated cells, counts were estimated from reference gene primer amplification. TCRdb's copy holds only in-frame clones and misses some; the assay was immunoSEQ multiplex PCR. V, J and clone size derive from that table, while D and trimming were established from the DNA sequence. The repertoire holds approximately 250,000 clones, with around four fifths as singletons. The clonotype comes from a man in his fifties with acute or convalescent COVID-19. The chain joins TRBV19 to TRBJ1-2, with 8 bases aligning to TRBD1. Sequenced material: peripheral blood. The CDR3 here is CASRRTGNYGYTF. The CDR3, as DNA: TGTGCCAGTCGCCGGACAGGGAACTATGGCTACACCTTC.